One and the same sample provided the 13 T cell receptor beta chains below, sequenced in a study of regulatory T cells in long-lasting Graves disease. Both iRepertoire HTBI primers and Arm-PCR of CDR3 regions were used to build the TCR beta libraries. MiXCR was run by TCRdb on the multiplex PCR reads, yielding one entry per CDR3 protein. The sample consists of around 500,000 distinct CDR3 sequences, about 11% of them appearing once. This sample's time point: newly diagnosed GD, antithyroid drugs for less than 3 months. RNA isolated from PBMCs was used to make the TCR library. These data also featured in a second study, about T cells in Graves' hyperthyroidism and ophthalmopathy.

Sequences were derived from peripheral blood mononuclear cells (PBMCs), sampled at new diagnosis, from a patient treated with antithyroid drugs. These receptor sequences come from a woman in her twenties or thirties with Graves disease.

This clonotype was seen a single time. The V gene is TRBV7-9, the J gene TRBJ1-3; D call uncertain. This CDR3 is built from 11 residues. Between the trimmed V and J ends, which lost 5 bases and 8 bases, there was a span of 7 bases. Germline CDR1 is SEHNR and CDR2 is FQNEAQ (reference sequence). CDR3 sequence (DNA): TGTGCCAGCAGCCCCCGAGACACCATATATTTT. This translates into CASSPRDTIYF.

Many counts were recorded for this clonotype. The chain recombines TRBV12-3 or TRBV12-4 with TRBJ1-1; D possibly corresponds to TRBD1 (5 bases). V gave up 6 bases and J gave up 7 bases, with 18 bases separating them. The CDR3 has 14 residues. CDR3 sequence (DNA): TGTGCCAGCAGCCCAATGGGGGAGTTCGGTGAAGCTTTCTTT. Translated: CASSPMGEFGEAFF.

This clonotype was seen many times. V and J are TRBV29-1 and TRBJ1-1, with D unclear. The CDR3 extends over 12 amino acids. Per the germline V gene, CDR1 is SQVTM and CDR2 is ANQGSEA. V was clipped by 6 bases and J by 1 base, with 9 bases between them. The CDR3 is CSVLGGNTEAFF. DNA of the CDR3: TGCAGCGTCCTTGGAGGGAACACTGAAGCTTTCTTT.

This clonotype was found many times. The gene calls are TRBV2 and TRBJ2-1, with 11 bases lining up with TRBD2. Germline CDR1 and CDR2: SNHLY and FYNNEI. CDR3 length: 13 residues. The V segment lost 3 bases and the J segment 9 bases; nucleotides outside the gene matches: 1. In DNA, the CDR3 is TGTGCCAGCAGTGATCTAGCGGGGGGTGAGCAGTTCTTC. Translation: CASSDLAGGEQFF.

This clonotype was seen repeatedly, ten times or more. The chain is built from TRBV27 and TRBJ1-5; the match to TRBD1 covers 8 bases. The CDR3 totals 17 residues. With V trimmed by 3 bases and J by 9 bases, 16 bases remained unmatched. Per the germline V gene, CDR1 is MNHEY and CDR2 is SMNVEV (reference sequence). In DNA, the CDR3 is TGTGCCAGCAGTTTCTCCGTAGACAGGGGATTAGGAATGCCCCAGCATTTT. It codes for CASSFSVDRGLGMPQHF.

This clonotype was recorded many times. The chain has TRBV15 and TRBJ1-5, with TRBD1 as a possible D gene (6 bases). V shed 0 bases and J shed 4 bases, with 10 bases lying between them. Germline values: CDR1 LNHNV, CDR2 YYDKDF (reference sequence). The CDR3 runs 15 residues. CDR3 protein: CATSRDRTVNQPQHF. CDR3 coding DNA: TGTGCCACCAGCAGAGATCGGACAGTGAATCAGCCCCAGCATTTT. Drawing the rest from reference TRBV15 and TRBJ1-5, the complete variable domain is DAMVIQNPRYQVTQFGKPVTLSCSQTLNHNVMYWYQQKSSQAPKLLFHYYDKDFNNEADTPDNFQSRRPNTSFCFLDIRSPGLGDTAMYLCATSRDRTVNQPQHFGDGTRLSIL.

This clonotype was detected ten times or more. CDR3 in amino acids: CASAQLAGQETQYF. CDR3 DNA sequence: TGCGCCAGCGCACAACTAGCGGGGCAAGAGACCCAGTACTTC. The V and J genes are TRBV4-1 and TRBJ2-5, with 10 bases aligning to TRBD2. Trimming cost V 8 bases and J 2 bases; bases outside gene matches: 5. Germline lookup yields CDR1 MGHRA and CDR2 YSYEKL. The CDR3 sequence is 14 residues long.

The chain's CDR3 is CSARWTSGSTDTQYF. The CDR3 nucleotides read TGCAGTGCTAGGTGGACTAGCGGAAGCACAGATACGCAGTATTTT. The chain joins TRBV20-1 to TRBJ2-3; 10 bases match TRBD2. Germline assignment: CDR1 DFQATT and CDR2 SNEGSKA (reference sequence). The CDR3 totals 15 residues. J lost 0 bases, V lost 3 bases, and 3 bases had no gene match.

This clonotype was seen repeatedly, ten times or more. The chain couples TRBV5-1 to TRBJ2-7; perhaps TRBD1 as D (6 bases). The CDR3 has 15 amino acids. Trimming shortened V by 4 bases and J by 1 base, and 15 bases separated the two germline ends. The V gene's germline CDR1 is SGHRS and CDR2 YFSETQ. CDR3 protein: CASSPGQLGSYEQYF. The CDR3, as DNA: TGCGCCAGCAGCCCTGGACAGCTTGGTTCCTACGAGCAGTACTTC. The full variable domain, completed using reference TRBV5-1 and TRBJ2-7, is KAGVTQTPRYLIKTRGQQVTLSCSPISGHRSVSWYQQTPGQGLQFLFEYFSETQRNKGNFPGRFSGRQFSNSRSEMNVSTLELGDSALYLCASSPGQLGSYEQYFGPGTRLTVT.

This clonotype showed up many times. The CDR3 nucleotides are TGTGCCAGCAGCTTAACCGGGAGAAGTGCAGATACGCAGTATTTT. Protein sequence: CASSLTGRSADTQYF. The V and J genes are TRBV7-3 and TRBJ2-3; TRBD2 might be the D (6 bases). V was pared by 0 bases and J by 4 bases, with 11 bases between. Germline V gene data show CDR1 as SGHTA and CDR2 as FQGTGA. The CDR3 is 15 amino acids.

This chain links TRBV7-9 with TRBJ2-6, with 9 bases that match TRBD1. CDR3 size: 18 residues. V was clipped by 5 bases and J by 4 bases; unmatched bases: 12. CDR1 is SEHNR and CDR2 is FQNEAQ in the germline V gene (reference sequence). As DNA, the CDR3 is TGTGCCAGCAGCGCTTCGGGACAGGGTCAACGGGGGGCCAACGTCCTGACTTTC. Protein: CASSASGQGQRGANVLTF.

This clonotype showed up just a few times. This could be a read error, since a much larger clone is one nucleotide away. The J gene is TRBJ2-3, the V gene TRBV12-3 or TRBV12-4, with 9 nucleotides matching TRBD2. CDR3 length: 17 residues. The CDR3 loop is CASSLPKTSGGGDTRYF. As DNA, the CDR3 is TGTGCCAGCAGTTTACCAAAGACTAGCGGAGGGGGAGATACGCGGTATTTT.

This clonotype was recorded at least ten times. The chain uses TRBV11-3 and TRBJ1-2; no clear D gene. In germline, CDR1 is SGHNT, CDR2 YENEEA. Trimming shortened V by 5 bases and J by 8 bases, and 15 bases separated the two germline ends. This CDR3 spans 13 amino acids. The CDR3 is CASSPVGLSGYTF. CDR3 in DNA: TGTGCCAGCAGCCCTGTGGGTTTGAGCGGCTACACCTTC.